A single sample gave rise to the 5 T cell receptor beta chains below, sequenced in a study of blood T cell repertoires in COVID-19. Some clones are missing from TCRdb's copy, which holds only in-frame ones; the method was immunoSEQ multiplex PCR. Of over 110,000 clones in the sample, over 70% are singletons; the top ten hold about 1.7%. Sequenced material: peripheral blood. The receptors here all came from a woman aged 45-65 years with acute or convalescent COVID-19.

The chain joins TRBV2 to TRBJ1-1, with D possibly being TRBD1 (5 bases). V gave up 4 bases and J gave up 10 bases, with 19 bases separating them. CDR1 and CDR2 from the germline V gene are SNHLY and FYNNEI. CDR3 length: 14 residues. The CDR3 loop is CASSGGEREIGAFF. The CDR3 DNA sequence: TGTGCCAGCAGTGGGGGGGAACGCGAAATAGGAGCTTTCTTT.

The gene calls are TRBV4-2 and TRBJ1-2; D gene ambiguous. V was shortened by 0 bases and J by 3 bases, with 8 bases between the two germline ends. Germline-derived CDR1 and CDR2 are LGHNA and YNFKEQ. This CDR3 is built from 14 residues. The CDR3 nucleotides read TGTGCCAGCAGCCAAGATATGCAGTACTATGGCTACACCTTC. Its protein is CASSQDMQYYGYTF.

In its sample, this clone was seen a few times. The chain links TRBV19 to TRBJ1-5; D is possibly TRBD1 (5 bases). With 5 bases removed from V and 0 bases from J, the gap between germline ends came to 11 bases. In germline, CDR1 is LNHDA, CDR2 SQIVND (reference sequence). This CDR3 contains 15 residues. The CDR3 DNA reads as TGTGCCAGTAGTTCTTGGGGGGATAGCAATCAGCCCCAGCATTTT. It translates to CASSSWGDSNQPQHF.

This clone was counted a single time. The chain's CDR3 is CASSRWGEETQYF. CDR3 coding DNA: TGTGCCAGCAGCCGCTGGGGGGAAGAGACCCAGTACTTC. This chain links TRBV27 with TRBJ2-5; D perhaps matches TRBD2 (6 bases). In germline, CDR1 is MNHEY, CDR2 SMNVEV (reference sequence). This CDR3 has 13 amino acids. The ends were cut back, 6 bases at V and 3 bases at J, with 11 bases in the middle.

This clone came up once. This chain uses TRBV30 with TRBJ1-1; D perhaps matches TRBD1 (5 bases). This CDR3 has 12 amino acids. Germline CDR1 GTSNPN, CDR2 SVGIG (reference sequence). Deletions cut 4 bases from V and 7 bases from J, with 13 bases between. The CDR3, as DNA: TGTGCCTGGAACCCCCAGGGTAATGAAGCTTTCTTT. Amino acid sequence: CAWNPQGNEAFF. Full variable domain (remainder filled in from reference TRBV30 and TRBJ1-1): SQTIHQWPATLVQPVGSPLSLECTVEGTSNPNLYWYRQAAGRGLQLLFYSVGIGQISSEVPQNLSASRPQDRQFILSSKKLLLSDSGFYLCAWNPQGNEAFFGQGTRLTVV.